The present TCR beta chain was sequenced within a study of blood T cell repertoires in COVID-19. This CDR3 region has 14 residues. The V gene lost 6 bases and the J gene lost 4 bases, with 18 bases spanning the gap. Germline loops: CDR1 DFQATT, CDR2 SNEGSKA (reference sequence). Measured with immunoSEQ multiplex PCR; TCRdb has only the in-frame clones, and not every one. The sample shows 250,000 to 300,000 clones, approximately 86% of them seen only once. This TCR came from a woman between 18 and 30 years old with acute or convalescent COVID-19. This sequence joins TRBV20-1 and TRBJ2-5; D possibly corresponds to TRBD1 (6 bases). The specimen was peripheral blood. The CDR3 loop reads CSASTTGYRETQYF. For the CDR3, the DNA is TGCAGTGCCAGTACCACAGGGTATCGAGAGACCCAGTACTTC.